These 3 T cell receptor beta chains came from one sample sequenced in a study of CD8+ T cells in alopecia areata. In each case, RNA was isolated and then reverse transcribed into cDNA as the sequencing template. Libraries were prepared by immunoSEQ multiplex PCR; TCRdb keeps only in-frame clonotypes and omits some of them. The table lists roughly 200,000 clones, 63% of them singletons. The sample in question was CD4+ T cells sorted from blood, obtained at week 0. All receptors come from a human donor with alopecia areata.

This clone was seen a few times. V usage is TRBV30 and J usage is TRBJ2-3; D might be TRBD1 or TRBD2, each matching 5 bases. CDR3 size: 14 residues. Per germline, CDR1 GTSNPN and CDR2 SVGIG (reference sequence). V gave up 3 bases and J gave up 5 bases, with 15 bases separating them. CDR3 nucleotide sequence: TGTGCCTGGAGCGGGCAGCCGGGACGAGATACGCAGTATTTT. Protein: CAWSGQPGRDTQYF.

For this clone: The sample carries other DNA sequences with the same CDR3. The rearrangement uses TRBV29-1 and TRBJ2-7; perhaps TRBD2 as D (6 bases). Germline V gene sequence: CDR1 SQVTM, CDR2 ANQGSEA. Trimming took off 4 bases at V and 4 bases at J, with 8 bases between the two ends. The CDR3 spans 11 residues. The CDR3 reads CSVAGLYEQYF. CDR3 DNA sequence: TGCAGCGTTGCGGGACTTTACGAGCAGTACTTC.

V is TRBV2 and J is TRBJ1-4; D gene uncertain. The ends were cut back, 8 bases at V and 4 bases at J, with 11 bases in the middle. Per germline, CDR1 SNHLY and CDR2 FYNNEI. The CDR3 extends over 13 amino acids. This CDR3 is CASVADFNEKLFF. The CDR3 DNA is TGTGCCAGCGTCGCGGACTTTAATGAAAAACTGTTTTTT.